This T cell receptor (beta chain) was observed in a study of vaccination and CD4 T cells after COVID-19. Study-level information: PCR on nasal swabs identified SARS-CoV-2 in convalescent patients, of whom roughly 10 were mild and one severe. Overlapping SARS-CoV-2, HCoV-NL63, HCoV-OC43 and HCoV-229E spike peptides stimulated the cells.

Sequenced with the Oncomine TCR Beta short-read assay was DNA taken from cultured CD4+ T cells. TCRdb re-derived calls from the PCR reads in MiXCR, one entry per CDR3 protein. Of about 12,000 distinct CDR3 sequences listed, more than 25% were seen once; the top ten hold roughly a quarter. As to treatment: approximately 10-day PBMC culture with coronavirus spike peptide pools or control peptides (ViraFEST assay). The authors cultured around 2.1 million PBMCs per well with 9 to 10 IU/ml IL-2 and 8 to 10 ug/ml peptide pools. The study's findings and limits: Spike mono-reactivity was shown by 304 of 307 vaccine-specific clones in convalescent patients.

V lost 4 bases and J 5 bases, leaving 15 bases between the germline ends. This CDR3 spans 13 amino acids. Germline V gene sequence: CDR1 GTSNPN, CDR2 SVGIG (reference sequence). With regard to this clonotype: Its specificity is unknown.

This receptor was identified in a human donor with COVID-19. Material: cultured CD4+ T cells from blood. The genes are TRBV30 and TRBJ2-7, with TRBD1 as a possible D gene (5 bases). The CDR3 loop is CAWTIQGTHEQYF. The DNA for the CDR3 is TGTGCCTGGACCATCCAGGGTACGCACGAGCAGTACTTC. Full variable domain (remainder filled in from reference TRBV30 and TRBJ2-7): SQTIHQWPATLVQPVGSPLSLECTVEGTSNPNLYWYRQAAGRGLQLLFYSVGIGQISSEVPQNLSASRPQDRQFILSSKKLLLSDSGFYLCAWTIQGTHEQYFGPGTRLTVT.